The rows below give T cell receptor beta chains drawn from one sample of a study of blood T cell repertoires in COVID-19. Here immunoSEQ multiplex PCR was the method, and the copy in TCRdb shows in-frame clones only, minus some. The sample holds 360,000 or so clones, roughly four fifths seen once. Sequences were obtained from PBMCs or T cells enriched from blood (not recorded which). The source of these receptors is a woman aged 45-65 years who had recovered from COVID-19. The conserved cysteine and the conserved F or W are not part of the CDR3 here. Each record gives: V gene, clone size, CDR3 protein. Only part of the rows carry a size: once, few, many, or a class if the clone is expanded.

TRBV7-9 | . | ASTKSVDTEAF
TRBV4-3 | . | ASSQDVARVNTEAF
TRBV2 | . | ASSRSGGAQETQY
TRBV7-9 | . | ASSSSGQGGNSPLH
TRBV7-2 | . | ASSLEGAGNTDTQY
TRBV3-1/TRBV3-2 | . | ASSSQAGGPDEQY
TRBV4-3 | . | ASSQETSGLYTGELF
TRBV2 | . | ASNLDSSFYGYT
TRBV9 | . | ASSVSSTLRGNEQF
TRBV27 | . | ASSLSPLAVYEQY
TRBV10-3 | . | AISATTGNTEAF
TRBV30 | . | AWSRPRTGETQY
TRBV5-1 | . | ASSDSGTGNSPLH
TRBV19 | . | ASSPGLAKETQY
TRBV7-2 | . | ASSHVAGMLDQPQH
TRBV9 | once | ASSSGVGYNEQF
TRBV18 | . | ASSPNRANTEAF
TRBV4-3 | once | ASSQGQGETQY
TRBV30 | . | AWSPMGDRHYEQY
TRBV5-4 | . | ASSLMGGRWTEAF
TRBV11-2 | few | ASRPGGAEAF
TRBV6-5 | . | ASSYGGGPSGYT
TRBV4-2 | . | ASSQDPASGANVLT
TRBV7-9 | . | ASSLGRDSGYT
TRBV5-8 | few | ASRPGTGILTGELF
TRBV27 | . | ASSSPHTGTSGTEAF
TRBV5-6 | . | ASSLRLGFRGNEQF
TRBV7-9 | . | ASSLGGRAFDEQF
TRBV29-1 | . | SVLGTGRYNEQF
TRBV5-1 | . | ASSLATGPNEKLF